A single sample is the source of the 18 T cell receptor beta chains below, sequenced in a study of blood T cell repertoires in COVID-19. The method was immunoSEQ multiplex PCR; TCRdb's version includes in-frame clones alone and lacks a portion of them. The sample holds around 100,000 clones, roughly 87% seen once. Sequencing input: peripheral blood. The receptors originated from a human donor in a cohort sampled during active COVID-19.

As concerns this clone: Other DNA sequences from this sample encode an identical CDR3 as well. Here the CDR3 reads CASSYSSSGSYNEQFF. The CDR3 bases are TGTGCCAGCAGTTACTCGTCTAGCGGGAGTTACAATGAGCAGTTCTTC. The chain couples TRBV6-5 to TRBJ2-1; 10 bases align to TRBD2. Germline V gene data show CDR1 as MNHEY and CDR2 as SVGAGI. V lost 0 bases to trimming and J lost 4 bases; unmatched junction nucleotides: 3. The CDR3 contains 16 residues.

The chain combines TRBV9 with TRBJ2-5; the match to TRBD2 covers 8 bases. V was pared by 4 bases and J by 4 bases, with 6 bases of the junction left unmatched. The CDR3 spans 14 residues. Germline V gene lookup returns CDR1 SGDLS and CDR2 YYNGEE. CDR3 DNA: TGTGCCAGCAGCTTCGGGACTAGGACAGAGACCCAGTACTTC. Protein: CASSFGTRTETQYF.

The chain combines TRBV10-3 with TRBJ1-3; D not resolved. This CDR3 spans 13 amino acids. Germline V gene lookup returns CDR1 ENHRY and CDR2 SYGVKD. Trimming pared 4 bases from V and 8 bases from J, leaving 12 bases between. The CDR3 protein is CAISVRGGDTIYF. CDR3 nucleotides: TGTGCCATCAGTGTGAGAGGAGGCGACACCATATATTTT.

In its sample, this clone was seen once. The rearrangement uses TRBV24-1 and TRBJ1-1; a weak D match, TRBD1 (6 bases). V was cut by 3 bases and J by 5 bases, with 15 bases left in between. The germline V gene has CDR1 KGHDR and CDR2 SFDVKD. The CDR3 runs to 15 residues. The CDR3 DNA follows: TGTGCCACCAGTGATCCAGGGAGGGGGGGGACTGAAGCTTTCTTT. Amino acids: CATSDPGRGGTEAFF.

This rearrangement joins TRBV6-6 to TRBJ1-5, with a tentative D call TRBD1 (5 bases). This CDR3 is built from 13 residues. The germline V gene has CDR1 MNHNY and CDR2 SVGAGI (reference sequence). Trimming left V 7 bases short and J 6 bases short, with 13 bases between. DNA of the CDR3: TGTGCCAGCAACCCAGGGCTAAGTCAGCCCCAGCATTTT. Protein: CASNPGLSQPQHF.

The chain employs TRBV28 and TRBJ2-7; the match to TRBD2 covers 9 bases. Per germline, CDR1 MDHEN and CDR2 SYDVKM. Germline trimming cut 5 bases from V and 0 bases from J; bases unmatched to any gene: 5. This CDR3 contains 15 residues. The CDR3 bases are TGTGCCAGCAGTCTAGCGGGACTGAGCTCCTACGAGCAGTACTTC. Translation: CASSLAGLSSYEQYF.

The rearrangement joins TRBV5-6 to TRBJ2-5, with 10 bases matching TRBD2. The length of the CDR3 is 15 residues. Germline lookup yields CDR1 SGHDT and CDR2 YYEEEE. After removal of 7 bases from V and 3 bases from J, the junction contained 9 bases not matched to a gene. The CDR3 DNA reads TGTGCCAGCGAAGGACTAGCGGTCGCTGAAGAGACCCAGTACTTC. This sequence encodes CASEGLAVAEETQYF.

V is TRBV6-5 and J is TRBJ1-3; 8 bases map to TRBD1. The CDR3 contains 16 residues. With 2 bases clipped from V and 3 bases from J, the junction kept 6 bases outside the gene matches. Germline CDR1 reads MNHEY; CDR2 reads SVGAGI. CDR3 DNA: TGTGCCAGCAGTTACCGTGAGACAGGGGTTGGAAACACCATATATTTT. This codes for CASSYRETGVGNTIYF.

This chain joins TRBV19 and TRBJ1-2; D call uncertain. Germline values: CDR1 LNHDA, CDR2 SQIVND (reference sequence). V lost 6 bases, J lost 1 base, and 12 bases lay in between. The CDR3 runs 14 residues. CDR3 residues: CASRTHASNYGYTF. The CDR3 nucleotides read TGTGCCAGTAGAACGCATGCCAGTAACTATGGCTACACCTTC.

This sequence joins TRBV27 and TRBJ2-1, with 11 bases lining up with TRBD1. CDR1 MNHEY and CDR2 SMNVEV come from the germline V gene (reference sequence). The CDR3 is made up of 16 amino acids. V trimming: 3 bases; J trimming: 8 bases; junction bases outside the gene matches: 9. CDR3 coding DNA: TGTGCCAGCAGTTTGCGGGGGACAGGGGGGTCGGATGAGCAGTTCTTC. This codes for CASSLRGTGGSDEQFF.

The chain's CDR3 is CASSLTGYEQYF. The CDR3 region has the DNA TGTGCCAGCAGCCTCACGGGGTACGAGCAGTACTTC. This chain joins TRBV7-2 and TRBJ2-7, with a possible D match to TRBD2 (5 bases). The CDR3 spans 12 residues. The germline gives CDR1 SGHTA, CDR2 FQGNSA. V was pared by 5 bases and J by 4 bases, with 9 bases between.

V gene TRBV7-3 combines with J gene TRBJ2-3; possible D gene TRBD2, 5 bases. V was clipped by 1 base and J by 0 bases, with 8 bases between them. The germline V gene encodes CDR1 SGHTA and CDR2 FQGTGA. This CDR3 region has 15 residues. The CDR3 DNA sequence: TGTGCCAGCAGCTTAAGACCGGGGAGCACAGATACGCAGTATTTT. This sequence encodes CASSLRPGSTDTQYF.

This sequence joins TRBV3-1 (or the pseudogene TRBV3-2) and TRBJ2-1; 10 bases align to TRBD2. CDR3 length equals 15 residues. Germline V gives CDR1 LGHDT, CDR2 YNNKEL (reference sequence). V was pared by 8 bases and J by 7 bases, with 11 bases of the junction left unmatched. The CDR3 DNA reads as TGTGCCAGCCTCGCCGGGCTAGCGGGAGCGAATGAGCAGTTCTTC. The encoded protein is CASLAGLAGANEQFF.

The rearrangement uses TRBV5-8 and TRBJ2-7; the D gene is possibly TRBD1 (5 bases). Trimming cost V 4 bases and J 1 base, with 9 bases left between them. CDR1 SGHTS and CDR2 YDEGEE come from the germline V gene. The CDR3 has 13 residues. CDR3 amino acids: CASSRQGSYEQYF. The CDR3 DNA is TGTGCCAGCAGCCGTCAGGGTTCCTACGAGCAGTACTTC.

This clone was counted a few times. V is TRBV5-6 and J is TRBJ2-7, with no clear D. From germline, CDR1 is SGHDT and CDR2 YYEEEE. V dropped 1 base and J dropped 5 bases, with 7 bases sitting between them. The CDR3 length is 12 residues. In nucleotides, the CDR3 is TGTGCCAGCAGCTTGATCCCGGACGAGCAGTACTTC. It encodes CASSLIPDEQYF.

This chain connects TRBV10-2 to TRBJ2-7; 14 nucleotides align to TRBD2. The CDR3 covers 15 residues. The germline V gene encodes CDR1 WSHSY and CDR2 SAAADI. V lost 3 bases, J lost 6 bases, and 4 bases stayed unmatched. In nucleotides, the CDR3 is TGCGCCAGCAGTGATCCGACTAGCGGGAGGGTCGAGCAGTACTTC. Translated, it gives CASSDPTSGRVEQYF.

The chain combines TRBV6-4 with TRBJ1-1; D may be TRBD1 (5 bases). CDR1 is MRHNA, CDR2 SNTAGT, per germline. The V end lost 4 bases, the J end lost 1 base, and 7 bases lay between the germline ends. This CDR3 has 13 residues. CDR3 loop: CASSVQGNTEAFF. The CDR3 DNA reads TGTGCCAGCAGTGTCCAGGGGAACACTGAAGCTTTCTTT.

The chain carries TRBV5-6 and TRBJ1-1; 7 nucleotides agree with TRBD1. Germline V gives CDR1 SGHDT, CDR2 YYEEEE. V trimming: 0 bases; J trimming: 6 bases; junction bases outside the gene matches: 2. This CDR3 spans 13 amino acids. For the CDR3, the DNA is TGTGCCAGCAGCTTGGTCGACAGGGCTGAAGCTTTCTTT. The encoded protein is CASSLVDRAEAFF. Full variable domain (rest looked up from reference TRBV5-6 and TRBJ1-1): DAGVTQSPTHLIKTRGQQVTLRCSPKSGHDTVSWYQQALGQGPQFIFQYYEEEERQRGNFPDRFSGHQFPNYSSELNVNALLLGDSALYLCASSLVDRAEAFFGQGTRLTVV.